This TCR beta chain was retrieved from a study of T cells in Graves' hyperthyroidism and ophthalmopathy. Comments on this clonotype: Its antigen is unknown.

RNA transcripts provided the source from which TCR beta CDR3 regions were amplified. TCR CDR3 regions were first amplified by RT-PCR with HTBI primers. One entry per CDR3 protein results from TCRdb running MiXCR on the multiplex PCR reads. Here the sample spans 500,000 to 650,000 distinct CDR3 sequences, around 15% being singletons. For Graves' hyperthyroidism to be stable, ophthalmopathy could not progress within 18 months. The CDR3 has 18 residues. V dropped 5 bases and J dropped 4; count of bases not matched to a gene: 16. Per the germline V gene, CDR1 is SNHLY and CDR2 is FYNNEI. Points from the study as a whole: Most expanded thyroid clonotypes above 0.001 recurred in blood.

This TCR was recovered from a woman in her thirties or forties with Graves' hyperthyroidism. This sequence joins TRBV2 and TRBJ2-7, with TRBD2 identical over 11 bases. The sequenced material came from blood. CDR3 in DNA: TGTGCCAGCAGTTCCCCCGGGACTAGCGGAAGGGGGGGGTACGAGCAGTACTTC. Its protein is CASSSPGTSGRGGYEQYF.